Given below is one T cell receptor beta chain in context. The record originates from a study of T cells in tumors after PD-1 blockade. Study-level background: Patients had no prior checkpoint blockade, systemic immunosuppressants, or anti-cancer therapy within 4 weeks. During anti-PD-1 treatment, some patients continued daily vismodegib 150 mg.

The repertoire was sequenced with immunoSEQ multiplex PCR; TCRdb's copy has only in-frame clones and lacks some. The table has about 21,000 clones, roughly 80% seen once. The receptor comes from a human donor with advanced basal cell or squamous cell carcinoma (not recorded which). Sequencing used PBMCs, obtained after anti-PD-1 therapy.

The CDR3 DNA sequence: TGTGCCAGCACGGTCAGCAACTATGGCTACACCTTC. Translating gives CASTVSNYGYTF. The chain combines TRBV28 with TRBJ1-2; D is undetermined. CDR1 is MDHEN and CDR2 is SYDVKM in the germline V gene. CDR3 size: 12 residues. V gave up 7 bases and J gave up 2 bases, with 8 bases separating them.